One and the same sample provided the 27 T cell receptor beta chains below, sequenced in a study of regulatory T cells in long-lasting Graves disease. iRepertoire HTBI primers and Arm-PCR of CDR3 regions built TCR beta libraries. TCRdb ran MiXCR on the multiplex PCR reads and lists one entry per CDR3 protein. The sample has about 440,000 distinct CDR3 sequences; approximately 15% are singletons. Specified time point: newly diagnosed GD, antithyroid drugs for less than 3 months. PBMC RNA served as the TCR library source. These records were also assigned to another study, of T cells in Graves' hyperthyroidism and ophthalmopathy.

The specimen was peripheral blood mononuclear cells (PBMCs), collected at new diagnosis, from a patient treated with antithyroid drugs. These receptors all come from a woman in her 30s with Graves disease.

There are many counts of this clonotype. The rearrangement joins TRBV7-9 to TRBJ2-7, with no clear D. V lost 5 bases, J lost 7 bases, and 9 bases lay in between. CDR1 is SEHNR and CDR2 is FQNEAQ in the germline V gene (reference sequence). The CDR3 contains 11 residues. DNA for the CDR3: TGTGCCAGCAGCCCCAGTATAGAGCAGTACTTC. Amino acids: CASSPSIEQYF.

The table lists this clonotype with many counts. J is TRBJ1-2 and V is TRBV29-1; the match to TRBD1 covers 8 bases. J lost 2 bases, V lost 6 bases, and 14 bases had no gene match. Germline CDR1 reads SQVTM; CDR2 reads ANQGSEA. The CDR3 sequence is 16 residues long. This CDR3 reads CSVPRGSGTGNYGYTF. CDR3 in DNA: TGCAGCGTCCCTAGAGGATCCGGGACAGGAAACTATGGCTACACCTTC.

This clonotype showed up many times. The chain links TRBV5-6 to TRBJ1-1, with D possibly TRBD1 on 5 matching bases. The germline V gene has CDR1 SGHDT and CDR2 YYEEEE. The V gene lost 0 bases and the J gene lost 6 bases, with 9 bases spanning the gap. This CDR3 is 13 amino acids long. CDR3 bases: TGTGCCAGCAGCTTGGGGGGCGGCCCTGAAGCTTTCTTT. Encoded protein: CASSLGGGPEAFF.

This clonotype was counted ten times or more. CDR3 region: CAWSGWGRPNQPQHF. The CDR3 nucleotides read TGTGCCTGGAGTGGGTGGGGCAGGCCTAATCAGCCCCAGCATTTT. The chain links TRBV30 to TRBJ1-5, with D possibly being TRBD1 (5 bases). Germline values: CDR1 GTSNPN, CDR2 SVGIG (reference sequence). The V end lost 1 base, the J end lost 4 bases, and 14 bases lay between the germline ends. The CDR3 runs 15 residues.

The genes are TRBV19 and TRBJ2-5, with D possibly called TRBD1 or TRBD2 (5 bases each). The CDR3 runs to 16 residues. V lost 2 bases to trimming and J lost 4 bases, with 17 bases between them. Germline CDR1 reads LNHDA; CDR2 reads SQIVND (reference sequence). In nucleotides, the CDR3 is TGTGCCAGTAGTATAATCCCGGCGGCAGGGACAGAGACCCAGTACTTC. Its protein is CASSIIPAAGTETQYF.

This clonotype was seen repeatedly, ten times or more. V is TRBV7-2 and J is TRBJ2-3; TRBD2 matches at 9 bases. This CDR3 is 16 amino acids long. Per the germline V gene, CDR1 is SGHTA and CDR2 is FQGNSA. Germline trimming cut 4 bases from V and 0 bases from J; bases unmatched to any gene: 5. The chain's CDR3 is CASSSERGASTDTQYF. The DNA for the CDR3 is TGTGCCAGCAGCTCAGAGCGGGGGGCTAGCACAGATACGCAGTATTTT.

The sample holds many counts of this clonotype. CDR3 sequence reads: CASSLGTAMQFF. The CDR3 DNA sequence: TGTGCCAGCAGCTTGGGGACAGCGATGCAGTTCTTC. The chain has TRBV5-6 and TRBJ2-1; D may be TRBD1 (6 bases). This CDR3 is 12 amino acids long. The germline CDR1 and CDR2 sequences are SGHDT and YYEEEE. Trimming removed 0 bases at V and 12 bases at J, with 10 bases between.

In its sample, this clonotype was seen a few times. This chain links TRBV28 with TRBJ1-3; no reliable D call. Trimming stripped 2 bases from V and 0 bases from J, with 11 bases between. From germline, CDR1 is MDHEN and CDR2 SYDVKM. The CDR3 covers 16 residues. CDR3 residues: CASSLTPGDSGNTIYF. In nucleotides, the CDR3 is TGTGCCAGCAGTTTAACCCCCGGGGACTCTGGAAACACCATATATTTT.

The CDR3 DNA reads TGTGCCAGCAGTGAATTTGGGGGGAATGAGCAGTTCTTC. Its translation is CASSEFGGNEQFF. The chain is built from TRBV25-1 and TRBJ2-1; the D gene is possibly TRBD2 (6 bases). From germline, CDR1 is MGHDK and CDR2 SYGVNS. V was shortened by 1 base and J by 7 bases, with 8 bases between the two germline ends. The CDR3 loop spans 13 amino acids.

This clonotype has more than one count but fewer than ten. The chain uses TRBV20-1 and TRBJ1-4; D might be TRBD1 (6 bases). The V end lost 0 bases, the J end lost 8 bases, and 16 bases lay between the germline ends. The CDR3 length is 15 residues. Germline V gives CDR1 DFQATT, CDR2 SNEGSKA (reference sequence). The CDR3 spells CSARDRGAAGEKLFF. The CDR3 coding sequence is TGCAGTGCTAGAGATAGGGGGGCGGCGGGGGAAAAACTGTTTTTT.

J is TRBJ1-6 and V is TRBV20-1; TRBD1 is a possible D gene (5 bases). Germline CDR1 DFQATT, CDR2 SNEGSKA (reference sequence). CDR3 size: 16 residues. V dropped 3 bases and J dropped 1 base, with 13 bases sitting between them. The CDR3 loop is CSARVRKGSYNSPLHF. The CDR3 nucleotides read TGCAGTGCTAGGGTTCGAAAGGGGTCCTATAATTCACCCCTCCACTTT.

This clonotype was detected ten times or more. This chain links TRBV18 with TRBJ2-1; D remains ambiguous. The CDR3 length is 16 residues. Looked up from germline, CDR1 is KGHSH and CDR2 is LQKENI. Trimming removed 3 bases from V and 9 bases from J, with 21 bases in between. Here the CDR3 DNA reads TGTGCCAGCTCACCCAGCCCTCCCGCCCGGGCATTTGAGCAGTTCTTC. Amino acids: CASSPSPPARAFEQFF.

This clonotype was found a few times. V and J are TRBV29-1 and TRBJ2-1; 11 bases line up with TRBD2. This CDR3 region has 15 residues. V trimming: 8 bases; J trimming: 4 bases; junction bases outside the gene matches: 10. The germline V gene encodes CDR1 SQVTM and CDR2 ANQGSEA. CDR3 bases: TGCAGCCCTCGACTAGCGGGAAACTATTACAATGAGCAGTTCTTC. Amino acids: CSPRLAGNYYNEQFF.

Many counts were recorded for this clonotype. The chain employs TRBV6-1 and TRBJ2-3, with TRBD1 as a possible D gene (6 bases). The CDR3 contains 18 residues. Germline-derived CDR1 and CDR2 are MNHNS and SASEGT. Trimming removed 2 bases at V and 3 bases at J, with 21 bases between. In DNA, the CDR3 is TGTGCCAGCAGTGAAATGGTTTTTAGGGGGAGAGGAACAGATACGCAGTATTTT. Protein sequence: CASSEMVFRGRGTDTQYF.

This clonotype has ten or more counts. V gene TRBV20-1 combines with J gene TRBJ2-3; D may correspond to TRBD1 or TRBD2 (5 bases each). The CDR3 has 15 amino acids. Trimming removed 1 base at V and 6 bases at J, with 17 bases between. CDR1 DFQATT and CDR2 SNEGSKA come from the germline V gene (reference sequence). The DNA for the CDR3 is TGCAGTGCTAGAGGGGTGGCGTGGGGGAAGGATACGCAGTATTTT. Its translation is CSARGVAWGKDTQYF.

Worth noting for this clonotype: A much larger clonotype is one base distant, so this may be a read error. The chain combines TRBV18 with TRBJ2-1, with TRBD2 matching 13 bases. Germline CDR1 and CDR2: KGHSH and LQKENI. The CDR3 is 13 residues long. The CDR3 DNA follows: TGTGCCAGCGGGACTAGCGGGACCAATGAGCAGCTCTTC. Protein sequence: CASGTSGTNEQLF.

The gene calls are TRBV29-1 and TRBJ2-5; 10 nucleotides match TRBD2. The V gene's germline CDR1 is SQVTM and CDR2 ANQGSEA. The V gene end was trimmed by 4 bases and the J gene end by 6 bases; junction bases not matched to a gene: 8. The CDR3 runs 14 residues. The CDR3 DNA sequence: TGCAGCGTTGCAATAGCGGGAGGTGGGAAGACCCAGTACTTC. Translation: CSVAIAGGGKTQYF.

The chain joins TRBV12-3 or TRBV12-4 to TRBJ2-3, with D possibly TRBD1 on 5 matching bases. The CDR3 loop spans 16 amino acids. The ends were cut back, 1 base at V and 0 bases at J, with 11 bases in the middle. The DNA of the CDR3 is TGTGCCAGCAGTTTAGGATCAGGGCTAAGCACAGATACGCAGTATTTT. It yields the protein CASSLGSGLSTDTQYF.

This clonotype was seen only a few times. The junction shows a germline mismatch at one end, possibly a read error. The DNA for the CDR3 is TGTGCCAGCAGCTTAGAACTGGGAACACTAGCCAAAAACATTCAGTACTTC. As protein: CASSLELGTLAKNIQYF. The chain recombines TRBV12-3 or TRBV12-4 with TRBJ2-4; D ambiguous. The CDR3 has 17 amino acids.

This clonotype showed up many times. The chain has TRBV6-2 or TRBV6-3 and TRBJ2-1; possibly TRBD1 for D (5 bases). This CDR3 spans 18 amino acids. The V end lost 2 bases, the J end lost 0 bases, and 17 bases lay between the germline ends. Germline CDR1 is MNHEY and CDR2 is SVGEGT. DNA for the CDR3: TGTGCCAGCAGTTACCAGGGCCCTATTAGGGGCTCCTACAATGAGCAGTTCTTC. Its protein is CASSYQGPIRGSYNEQFF.

This clonotype was observed many times. This chain joins TRBV7-9 and TRBJ2-5; D possibly corresponds to TRBD2 (5 bases). The CDR3 has 15 residues. CDR1 is SEHNR, CDR2 FQNEAQ, per germline (reference sequence). Trimming removed 5 bases at V and 5 bases at J, with 18 bases between. The CDR3 spells CASSLVHLAGETQYF. The CDR3 nucleotides are TGTGCCAGCAGCCTCGTTCACCTAGCCGGGGAGACCCAGTACTTC.

This clonotype was seen repeatedly, ten times or more. CDR3 DNA sequence: TGCAGTGCTAGAGAGGGGGGCTTCGGACTGTTTTTT. Translated, it gives CSAREGGFGLFF. The J gene is TRBJ1-4, the V gene TRBV20-1; D might be TRBD1 (6 bases). CDR3 length: 12 amino acids. V lost 0 bases to trimming and J lost 13 bases, with 12 bases between them. Germline CDR1 DFQATT, CDR2 SNEGSKA (reference sequence).

The chain joins TRBV19 to TRBJ2-5; the D gene is possibly TRBD2 (5 bases). Germline V gene lookup returns CDR1 LNHDA and CDR2 SQIVND (reference sequence). The CDR3 spans 14 residues. Trimming left V 7 bases short and J 4 bases short, with 16 bases between. The CDR3 protein is CASNMYSGSETQYF. CDR3 DNA sequence: TGTGCCAGTAACATGTACTCGGGATCAGAGACCCAGTACTTC.

This clonotype was observed a handful of times. The chain carries TRBV9 and TRBJ1-1; D possibly corresponds to TRBD1 (5 bases). Trimming shortened V by 3 bases and J by 5 bases, and 20 bases separated the two germline ends. The germline gives CDR1 SGDLS, CDR2 YYNGEE. This CDR3 region has 16 residues. The CDR3 nucleotides are TGTGCCAGCAGCGGGGGGTTGCGGGGGTTAATGACTGAAGCTTTCTTT. This sequence encodes CASSGGLRGLMTEAFF. The whole variable domain, filled in from reference TRBV9 and TRBJ1-1, reads DSGVTQTPKHLITATGQRVTLRCSPRSGDLSVYWYQQSLDQGLQFLIQYYNGEERAKGNILERFSAQQFPDLHSELNLSSLELGDSALYFCASSGGLRGLMTEAFFGQGTRLTVV.

The rearrangement uses TRBV5-1 and TRBJ2-5; 14 bases are shared with TRBD2. The junction had 13 bases not matched to a gene; V was cut back by 1 base and J by 2 bases. CDR3 length: 20 amino acids. Looked up from germline, CDR1 is SGHRS and CDR2 is YFSETQ. The CDR3 region has the DNA TGCGCCAGCAGCTTGACTCCCTTGACTAGCGGGAGGGGGAGGCAAGAGACCCAGTACTTC. Its protein is CASSLTPLTSGRGRQETQYF.

The table lists this clonotype with many counts. The chain employs TRBV20-1 and TRBJ2-1; no clear D. The CDR3 extends over 11 amino acids. Germline-derived CDR1 and CDR2 are DFQATT and SNEGSKA (reference sequence). The germline V and J ends were trimmed by 2 bases and 5 bases, with 4 bases remaining between them. The CDR3 nucleotides are TGCAGTGCTAGACTCAACAATGAGCAGTTCTTC. It codes for CSARLNNEQFF.

This clonotype has a handful of counts. The CDR3 loop is CASSSDRVNSPLHF. The DNA of the CDR3 is TGTGCCAGCAGCTCGGACAGGGTTAATTCACCCCTCCACTTT. The V and J genes are TRBV5-6 and TRBJ1-6, with 8 bases lining up with TRBD1. This CDR3 has 14 residues. Unmatched junction bases numbered 2, after V lost 3 bases and J lost 6 bases. CDR1 and CDR2 (germline): SGHDT, YYEEEE.